The clone carrying this TCR beta chain was found many times. Its target is unknown. This entry comes from a study of Graves' ophthalmopathy and Graves' hyperthyroidism. Looking at the study overall: Over 18 months of follow-up, stable hyperthyroidism required that no ophthalmopathy appear. Study-wide results and caveats: The model reached around 70% sensitivity and about 72% specificity for predicting ophthalmopathy progression.

RNA transcripts were the source from which TCR beta CDR3 regions were amplified. RT-PCR in the first round used HTBI primers; a second-round multiplex PCR followed. TCRdb re-called the multiplex PCR reads through MiXCR, storing one row per CDR3 protein. Here the sample spans more than 1,000,000 distinct CDR3 sequences, 36% being singletons. Patients were excluded if they had other autoimmune diseases or uncontrolled infections, and likewise if pregnancy or lactation applied. The sequencing input was peripheral blood or thyroid tissue (not recorded which). The origin of this receptor is an adult man with Graves' hyperthyroidism.

The CDR3 DNA reads as TGTGCCAGCACCCAGGACAACCAAGAGACCCAGTACTTC. Protein: CASTQDNQETQYF. The chain carries TRBV12-3 or TRBV12-4 and TRBJ2-5; D is perhaps TRBD1 (5 bases). There are 13 residues in the CDR3. The germline V and J ends were trimmed by 7 bases and 0 bases, with 9 bases remaining between them.